The entry below describes one T cell receptor beta chain. Its antigen is unknown. No base qualities exist here, and no much larger clone lies one base off it. Whole blood was collected in K2EDTA tubes by collaborating institutions according to the institutions' own protocols. For TCRbeta analysis, collaborator samples were shipped as frozen whole blood, as isolated PBMCs, or as DNA extracted from either sample type. TCRbeta CDR3 regions were amplified from genomic DNA by means of the immunoSEQ Assay, a bias-controlled multiplex PCR. As for the authors' bioinformatics: The number of nucleated cells in each sample was estimated by amplification of reference gene primers within the assay. To quantify the absolute abundance of each unique TCRbeta CDR3 rearrangement, sequence reads were collapsed and filtered. For each sample, productive Simpson clonality was calculated as the square root of Simpson's diversity index across productive rearrangements. TCRdb re-hosts the immuneACCESS table, in-frame sequences only. Its copies lack some clones; in the studies checked, an unresolved V gene accounts for under half of them, and the cause for the rest is not known. That table supplies the V and J calls and clone size; D and trimming were determined from the DNA. The sample table shows 95,000 to 150,000 clones, and roughly 90% are seen once. Of the sample, 7.6% falls within the top ten clones.

The sample originates from a study of blood T cell repertoires in COVID-19 (TCRdb year 2020). The study in broad terms: The collaborator samples originated in the United States, Italy and Spain and spanned the acute and convalescent phases of COVID-19. The material from the prospective study consisted of cDNA or gDNA derived from T cells, B-cell-depleted T cells, or PBMCs. Deeply sampled blood TCRbeta repertoires from subjects exposed to, actively infected with, or recovered from COVID-19 were included in the dataset. The repertoires were released in a freely available public database meant as a resource for research on the immune response to SARS-CoV-2. The samples were drawn from the first 160 participants of the ongoing ImmuneRACE study and from more than 1,000 subjects provided by 6 global collaborators. Sample metadata almost always included a de-identified subject ID, COVID-19 status, age in years and sex. HLA class I and class II types, where available, came from metadata supplied by the sample provider rather than from assay-based typing.

The research as a whole found: Clinical and demographic metadata were provided uncurated, with the amount varying by source and participant.

Source material: peripheral blood. The source of this sequence is a man aged 50 to 59 with acute or convalescent COVID-19.

The bases are TGTGCCAGCAGCCCCTTGGGCAGCCTCAATCAGCCCCAGCATTTT. It encodes CASSPLGSLNQPQHF. The chain is assembled from TRBV7-2 and TRBJ1-5; there is no confident call for the D gene. The CDR3 starts with the cysteine, ends with the phenylalanine, and has 15 residues. This entry keeps only the CDR3 DNA: 45 bases, framed from base 1. Relative to germline, V is 5 bases shorter and J is 3 bases shorter, with 14 bases between their ends. Reading the germline V gene gives CDR1 SGHTA and CDR2 FQGNSA.